This T cell receptor beta chain derives from a study of blood T cell repertoires in COVID-19. The overall study: Samples taken during acute and convalescent COVID-19 were collected in the United States, Italy and Spain.

The repertoire was sequenced with immunoSEQ multiplex PCR; TCRdb's copy has only in-frame clones and lacks some. Of roughly 210,000 clones listed, around 90% are singletons. The CDR3 runs 11 residues. Looked up from germline, CDR1 is DFQATT and CDR2 is SNEGSKA (reference sequence). The V end was cut by 2 bases, the J end by 5 bases, with 6 bases between. This receptor was identified in a man aged 65-85 years with acute or convalescent COVID-19. The sequenced material came from peripheral blood. V and J are TRBV20-1 and TRBJ2-5; D ambiguous. CDR3 DNA: TGCAGTGCTAGACGGCGGGAGACCCAGTACTTC. It encodes CSARRRETQYF.